What follows is one T cell receptor beta chain and its context. The antigen is unknown. The source of the sample is a study of cytomegalovirus exposure and HLA in healthy donors. Study results and caveats: CMV serostatus was the sole immune exposure data available.

The PCR used 60 Vbeta and 13 Jbeta primers. Clones were read by immunoSEQ multiplex PCR, and TCRdb kept only the in-frame ones, dropping some. The sample yields roughly 140,000 clones, 82% seen once. Per the germline V gene, CDR1 is DFQATT and CDR2 is SNEGSKA (reference sequence). This CDR3 region has 11 residues. Source material: PBMCs. The TCR comes from a woman aged 55-70 years in good health and CMV-seropositive. The chain employs TRBV20-1 and TRBJ1-1; D remains ambiguous. The CDR3 DNA follows: TGCAGCGCGGGTGCAGCGACCGGTGCTTTCTTT. It codes for CSAGAATGAFF.